This TCR beta chain was identified in a study of blood T cell repertoires in COVID-19. The germline V gene encodes CDR1 KGHDR and CDR2 SFDVKD. This CDR3 comprises 17 residues. V shed 3 bases, J shed 1 base, and the junction held 5 bases outside the gene matches. Per the original data handling: By means of reference gene primer amplification, nucleated cell counts were estimated. The repertoire was sequenced with immunoSEQ multiplex PCR; TCRdb's copy has only in-frame clones and lacks some. The DNA gave D and trimming, while V, J and clone size come from that table. In the table there are about 64,000 clones, roughly 88% of which are singletons. Seattle cases were enrolled at active infection and followed longitudinally.

What was sequenced was peripheral blood. The chain joins TRBV24-1 to TRBJ2-5; 12 nucleotides match TRBD2. This receptor was taken from a woman aged 60-70 years with COVID-19, enrolled during active disease. This CDR3 reads CATSDPTSGGPQETQYF. The CDR3 DNA sequence: TGTGCCACCAGTGATCCCACTAGCGGGGGGCCCCAAGAGACCCAGTACTTC.